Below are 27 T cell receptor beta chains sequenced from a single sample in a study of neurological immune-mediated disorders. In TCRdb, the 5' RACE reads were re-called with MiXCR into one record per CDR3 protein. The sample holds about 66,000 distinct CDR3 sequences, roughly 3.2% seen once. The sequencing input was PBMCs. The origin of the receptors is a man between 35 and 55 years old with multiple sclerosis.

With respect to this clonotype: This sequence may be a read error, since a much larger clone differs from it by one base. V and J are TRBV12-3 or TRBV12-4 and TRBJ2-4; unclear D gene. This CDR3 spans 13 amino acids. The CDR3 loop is CASSLVAKKIQYF. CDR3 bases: TGTGCCAGCAGTTTAGTAGCCAAAAAAATTCAGTACTTC.

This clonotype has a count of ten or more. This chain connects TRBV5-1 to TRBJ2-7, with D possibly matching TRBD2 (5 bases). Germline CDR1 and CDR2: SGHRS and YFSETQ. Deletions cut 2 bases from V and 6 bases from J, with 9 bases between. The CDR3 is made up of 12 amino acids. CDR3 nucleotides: TGCGCCAGCAGCTTTAGAGGGAGCGAGCAGTACTTC. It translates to CASSFRGSEQYF.

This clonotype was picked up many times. The DNA for the CDR3 is TGTGCCAGCAGTTTAGGGGCGGTTTCCTACGAGCAGTACTTC. Its translation is CASSLGAVSYEQYF. The genes are TRBV27 and TRBJ2-7; tentative D call: TRBD1 (5 bases). This CDR3 spans 14 amino acids. The V gene lost 2 bases and the J gene lost 1 base, with 9 bases spanning the gap. Germline lookup yields CDR1 MNHEY and CDR2 SMNVEV (reference sequence).

CDR3 coding DNA: TGCAGTGCTAGGGACACAGGGAGCGAGACCCAGTACTTC. Encoded protein: CSARDTGSETQYF. The rearrangement links TRBV20-1 to TRBJ2-5; tentative D call: TRBD1 (6 bases). CDR1 DFQATT and CDR2 SNEGSKA come from the germline V gene (reference sequence). This CDR3 is built from 13 residues. Deletions cut 3 bases from V and 5 bases from J, with 13 bases between.

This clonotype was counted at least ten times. This chain's CDR3 is CASSAGETQYF. The CDR3 DNA reads as TGTGCCAGCAGCGCCGGGGAGACCCAGTACTTC. V gene TRBV9 combines with J gene TRBJ2-5, with no clear D. The V and J ends lost 3 bases and 5 bases respectively, with 5 bases between them. The CDR3 consists of 11 residues. The germline CDR1 and CDR2 sequences are SGDLS and YYNGEE.

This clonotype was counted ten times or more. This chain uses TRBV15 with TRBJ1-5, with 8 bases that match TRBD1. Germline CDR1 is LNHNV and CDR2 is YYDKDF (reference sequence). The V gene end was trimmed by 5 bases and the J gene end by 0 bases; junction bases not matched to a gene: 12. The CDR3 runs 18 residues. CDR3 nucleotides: TGTGCCACCAGCGGAGTGGGCGGGACAGGCTATAGCAATCAGCCCCAGCATTTT. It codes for CATSGVGGTGYSNQPQHF.

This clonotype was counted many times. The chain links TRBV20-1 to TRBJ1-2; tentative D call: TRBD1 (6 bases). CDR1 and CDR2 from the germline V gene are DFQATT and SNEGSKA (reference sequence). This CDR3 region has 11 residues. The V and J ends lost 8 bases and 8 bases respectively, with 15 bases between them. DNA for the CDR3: TGCAGTTCGGACAGCTCACGGGGCTACACCTTC. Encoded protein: CSSDSSRGYTF.

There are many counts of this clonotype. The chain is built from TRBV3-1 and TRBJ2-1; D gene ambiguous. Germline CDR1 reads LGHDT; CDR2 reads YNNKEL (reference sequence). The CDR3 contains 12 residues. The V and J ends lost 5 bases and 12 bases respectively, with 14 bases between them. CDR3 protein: CASSAWGTGQFF. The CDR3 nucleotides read TGTGCCAGCAGCGCCTGGGGAACCGGGCAGTTCTTC.

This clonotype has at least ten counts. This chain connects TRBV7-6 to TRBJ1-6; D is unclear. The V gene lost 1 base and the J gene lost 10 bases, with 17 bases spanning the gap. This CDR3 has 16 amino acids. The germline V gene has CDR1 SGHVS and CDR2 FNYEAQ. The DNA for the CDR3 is TGTGCCAGCAGCTTAGACCTGTTTCCCCCCGGGTCACCCCTCCACTTT. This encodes CASSLDLFPPGSPLHF.

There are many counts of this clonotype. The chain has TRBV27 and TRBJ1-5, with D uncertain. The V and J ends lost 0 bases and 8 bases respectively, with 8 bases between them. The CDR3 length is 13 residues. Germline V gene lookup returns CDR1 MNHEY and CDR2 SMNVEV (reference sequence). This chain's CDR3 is CASSLSVGEPQHF. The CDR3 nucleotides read TGTGCCAGCAGTTTATCGGTGGGTGAGCCCCAGCATTTT.

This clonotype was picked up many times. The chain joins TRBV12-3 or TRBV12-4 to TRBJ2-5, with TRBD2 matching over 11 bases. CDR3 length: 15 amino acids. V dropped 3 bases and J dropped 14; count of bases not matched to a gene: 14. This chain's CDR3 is CASSFGVAGGPSYYF. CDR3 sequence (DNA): TGTGCCAGCAGTTTTGGGGTAGCGGGAGGGCCGAGCTACTACTTC.

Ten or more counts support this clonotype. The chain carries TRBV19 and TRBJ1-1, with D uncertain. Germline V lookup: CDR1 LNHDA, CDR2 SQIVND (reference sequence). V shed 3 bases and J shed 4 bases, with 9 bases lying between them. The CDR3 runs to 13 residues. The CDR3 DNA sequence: TGTGCCAGTAGTATGGAAGGCAGCACTGAAGCTTTCTTT. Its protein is CASSMEGSTEAFF.

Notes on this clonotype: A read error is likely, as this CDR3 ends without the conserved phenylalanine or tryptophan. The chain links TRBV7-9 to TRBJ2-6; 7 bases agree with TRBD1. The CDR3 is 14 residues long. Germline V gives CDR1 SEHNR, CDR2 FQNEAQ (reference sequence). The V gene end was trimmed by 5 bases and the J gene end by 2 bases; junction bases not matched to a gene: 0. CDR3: CASSTGAGANVLTN. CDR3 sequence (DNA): TGTGCCAGCAGCACAGGGGCTGGGGCCAACGTCCTGACTAAC.

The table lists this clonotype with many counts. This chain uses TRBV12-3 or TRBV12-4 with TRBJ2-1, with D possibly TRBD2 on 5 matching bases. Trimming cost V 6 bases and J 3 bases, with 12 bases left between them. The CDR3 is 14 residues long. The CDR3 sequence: CASSAAVDYNEQFF. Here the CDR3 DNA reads TGTGCCAGCAGCGCAGCGGTGGACTACAATGAGCAGTTCTTC.

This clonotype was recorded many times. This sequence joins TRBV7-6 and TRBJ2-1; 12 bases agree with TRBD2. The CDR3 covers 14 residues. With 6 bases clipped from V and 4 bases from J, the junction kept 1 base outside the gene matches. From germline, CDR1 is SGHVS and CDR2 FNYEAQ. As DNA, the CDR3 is TGTGCCAGCAGTGGACTAGCGGGGTACAATGAGCAGTTCTTC. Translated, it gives CASSGLAGYNEQFF. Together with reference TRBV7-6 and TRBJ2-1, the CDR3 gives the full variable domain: GAGVSQSPRYKVTKRGQDVALRCDPISGHVSLYWYRQALGQGPEFLTYFNYEAQQDKSGLPNDRFSAERPEGSISTLTIQRTEQRDSAMYRCASSGLAGYNEQFFGPGTRLTVL.

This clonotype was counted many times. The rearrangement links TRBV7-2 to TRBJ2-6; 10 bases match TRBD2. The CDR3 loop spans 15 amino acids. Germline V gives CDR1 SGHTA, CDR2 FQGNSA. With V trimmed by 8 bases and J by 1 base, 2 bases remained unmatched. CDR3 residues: CASASGGSGANVLTF. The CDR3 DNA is TGTGCCAGCGCTAGCGGGGGATCTGGGGCCAACGTCCTGACTTTC.

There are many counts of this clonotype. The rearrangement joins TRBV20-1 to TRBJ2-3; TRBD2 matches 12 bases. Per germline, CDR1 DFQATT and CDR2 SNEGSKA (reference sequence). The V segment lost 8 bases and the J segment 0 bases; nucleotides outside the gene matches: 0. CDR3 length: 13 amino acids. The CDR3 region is CSLAGGSTDTQYF. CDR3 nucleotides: TGCAGTCTAGCGGGAGGGAGCACAGATACGCAGTATTTT.

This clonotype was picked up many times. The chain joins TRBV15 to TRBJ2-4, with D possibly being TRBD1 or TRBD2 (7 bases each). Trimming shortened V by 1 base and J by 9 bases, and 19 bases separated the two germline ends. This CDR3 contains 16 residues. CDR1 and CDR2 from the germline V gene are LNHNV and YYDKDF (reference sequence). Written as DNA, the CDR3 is TGTGCCACCAGCAGAGGAGGCGTAGACAGGGAGGGCATTCAGTACTTC. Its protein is CATSRGGVDREGIQYF.

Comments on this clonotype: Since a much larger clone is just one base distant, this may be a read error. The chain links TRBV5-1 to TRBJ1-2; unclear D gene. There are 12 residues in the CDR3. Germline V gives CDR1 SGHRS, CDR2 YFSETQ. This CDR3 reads CDSSLQNYGYTF. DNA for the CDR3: TGCGACAGCAGCTTACAGAACTATGGCTACACCTTC.

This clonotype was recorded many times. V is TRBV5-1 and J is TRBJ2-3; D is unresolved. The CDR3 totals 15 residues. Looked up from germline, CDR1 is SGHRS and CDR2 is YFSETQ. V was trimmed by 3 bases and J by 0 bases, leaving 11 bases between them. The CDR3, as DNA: TGCGCCAGCAGCTATGGGGATACTAGCACAGATACGCAGTATTTT. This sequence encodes CASSYGDTSTDTQYF.

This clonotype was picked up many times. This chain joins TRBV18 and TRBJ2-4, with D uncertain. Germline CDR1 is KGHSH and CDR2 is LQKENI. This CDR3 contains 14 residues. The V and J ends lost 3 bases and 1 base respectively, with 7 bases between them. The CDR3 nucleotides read TGTGCCAGCTCACCTCCCTTTGCCAAAAACATTCAGTACTTC. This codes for CASSPPFAKNIQYF.

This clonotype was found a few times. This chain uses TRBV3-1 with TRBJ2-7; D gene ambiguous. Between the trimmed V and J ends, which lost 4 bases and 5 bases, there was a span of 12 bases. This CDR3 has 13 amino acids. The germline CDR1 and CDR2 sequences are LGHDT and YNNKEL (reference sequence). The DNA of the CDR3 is TGTGCCAGCAGCCGGCAGGTGGTAGACGAGCAGTACTTC. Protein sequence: CASSRQVVDEQYF.

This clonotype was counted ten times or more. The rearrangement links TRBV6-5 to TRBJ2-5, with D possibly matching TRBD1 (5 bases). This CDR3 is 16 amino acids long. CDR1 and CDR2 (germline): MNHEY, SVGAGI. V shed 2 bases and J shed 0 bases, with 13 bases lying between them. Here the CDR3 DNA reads TGTGCCAGCAGTTACACAGGACCCATGTACCAAGAGACCCAGTACTTC. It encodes CASSYTGPMYQETQYF.

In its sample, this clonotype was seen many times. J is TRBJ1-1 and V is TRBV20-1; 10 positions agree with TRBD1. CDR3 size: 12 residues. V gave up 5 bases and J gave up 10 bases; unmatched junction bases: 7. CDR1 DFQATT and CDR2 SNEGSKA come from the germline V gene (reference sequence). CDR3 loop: CSAATGGRGAFF. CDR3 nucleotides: TGCAGTGCTGCGACAGGGGGCAGAGGAGCTTTCTTT.

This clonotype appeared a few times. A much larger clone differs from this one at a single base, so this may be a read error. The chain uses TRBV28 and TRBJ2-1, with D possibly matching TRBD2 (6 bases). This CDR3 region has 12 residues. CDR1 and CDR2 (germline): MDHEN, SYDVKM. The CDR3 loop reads CDSIGLHNEQFF. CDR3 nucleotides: TGTGACAGCATAGGACTACACAATGAGCAGTTCTTC.

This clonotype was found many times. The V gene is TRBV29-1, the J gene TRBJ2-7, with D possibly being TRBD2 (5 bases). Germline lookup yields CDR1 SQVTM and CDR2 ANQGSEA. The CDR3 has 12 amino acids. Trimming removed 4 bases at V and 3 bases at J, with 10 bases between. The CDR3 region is CSVGGAVYEQYF. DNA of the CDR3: TGCAGCGTTGGGGGAGCTGTCTACGAGCAGTACTTC.

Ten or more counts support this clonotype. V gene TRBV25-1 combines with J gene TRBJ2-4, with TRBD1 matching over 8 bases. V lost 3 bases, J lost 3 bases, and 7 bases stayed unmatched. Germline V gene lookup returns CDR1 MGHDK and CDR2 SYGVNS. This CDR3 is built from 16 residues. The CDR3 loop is CASSEDRATGKNIQYF. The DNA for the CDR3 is TGTGCCAGCAGTGAGGACAGGGCAACGGGCAAAAACATTCAGTACTTC. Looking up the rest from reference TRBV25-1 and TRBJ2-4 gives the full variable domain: EADIYQTPRYLVIGTGKKITLECSQTMGHDKMYWYQQDPGMELHLIHYSYGVNSTEKGDLSSESTVSRIRTEHFPLTLESARPSHTSQYLCASSEDRATGKNIQYFGAGTRLSVL.